This entry describes one T cell receptor beta chain. The antigen remains undetermined. The table came from immunoSEQ multiplex PCR; TCRdb's copy has only in-frame clones and leaves some out. The table records 99,000 or so clones, 93% of them present only once. These data come from a study of siplizumab effects on memory and regulatory T cells. Regarding the study as a whole: Naive T cells, seemingly more diverse than memory cells, seemed major alloresponse contributors. On average, under 75% of mappable alloreactive CD4+ clones were Treg-derived under siplizumab, against 26.9% in controls. Assignment to unstimulated subsets succeeded for only a minor fraction of the alloreactive clones.

This TCR came from a human donor in good health. Sequenced input: CD4+ T cells sorted from blood.

The CDR3 sequence is CASSPPHSSGSRETQYF. Here the CDR3 DNA reads TGTGCCAGCAGCCCCCCTCATTCCTCAGGGTCGCGGGAGACCCAGTACTTC. This chain joins TRBV7-9 and TRBJ2-5; D might be TRBD1 (5 bases). Trimming pared 5 bases from V and 5 bases from J, leaving 24 bases between. This CDR3 has 17 residues. The V gene's germline CDR1 is SEHNR and CDR2 FQNEAQ (reference sequence).